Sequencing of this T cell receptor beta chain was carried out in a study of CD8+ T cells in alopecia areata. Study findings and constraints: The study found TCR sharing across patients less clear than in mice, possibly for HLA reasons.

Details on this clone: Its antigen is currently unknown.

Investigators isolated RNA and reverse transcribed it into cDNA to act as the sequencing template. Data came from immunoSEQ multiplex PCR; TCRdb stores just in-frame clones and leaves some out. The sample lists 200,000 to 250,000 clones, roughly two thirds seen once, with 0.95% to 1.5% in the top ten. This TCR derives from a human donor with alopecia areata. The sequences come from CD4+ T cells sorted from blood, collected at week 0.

The CDR3 DNA is TGTGCCAGCAGCGAGTGGACAGGGGGCACTGAAGCTTTCTTT. It yields the protein CASSEWTGGTEAFF. This chain links TRBV27 with TRBJ1-1; TRBD1 matches at 10 bases. CDR1 and CDR2 from the germline V gene are MNHEY and SMNVEV (reference sequence). The trim removed 6 bases at V and 4 bases at J, leaving 5 bases unmatched. This CDR3 is 14 amino acids long.